This T cell receptor beta chain was identified in a study of shared clonotypes between healthy human individuals. Findings and limits, study-wide: It was expected that sequencing depth would affect clonotype sharing among donors.

Trimming stripped 2 bases from V and 3 bases from J, with 14 bases between. Germline CDR1 reads SGHTA; CDR2 reads FQGNSA. The CDR3 consists of 15 residues. All donors were Caucasian adults living in Nashville, Tennessee. Many counts were recorded for this clone. What it recognizes is unknown. It was on ten immunoSEQ deep assay plates that unsorted PBMC DNA was sequenced. Per the study methods: Owing to the provision of junction-only sequences devoid of quality scores by immunoSEQ, filtering differed. Libraries were prepared by immunoSEQ multiplex PCR; TCRdb keeps only in-frame clonotypes and omits some of them. The DNA gave D and trimming, while V, J and clone size come from that table. This table has 450,000 to 500,000 clones, approximately 84% appearing once.

The specimen sequenced was PBMCs. This rearrangement joins TRBV7-2 to TRBJ2-7; D tentatively reads TRBD1 or TRBD2 (5 bases each). This receptor was taken from a woman between 40 and 55 years old in good health. Some clones in this sample may be carry-over from other donors' samples. The CDR3: CASSLYGTASYEQYF. CDR3 coding DNA: TGTGCCAGCAGCTTATACGGGACGGCGAGCTACGAGCAGTACTTC.